A single sample gave rise to the 3 T cell receptor beta chains below, sequenced in a study of T cells in Graves' hyperthyroidism and ophthalmopathy. RNA transcripts yielded amplified TCR beta CDR3 regions. Carried out on the TCR CDR3, a first-round RT-PCR used the HTBI primer set. A single record per CDR3 protein comes from TCRdb applying MiXCR to the multiplex PCR reads. The sample comprises hundreds of thousands of distinct CDR3 sequences, around 15% of which are singletons, and 14% rests with the top ten. Material: blood. The origin of the receptors is a woman aged 40 to 49 with Graves' hyperthyroidism.

This clonotype was recorded many times. The V gene is TRBV20-1, the J gene TRBJ2-1, with 8 nucleotides matching TRBD2. V shed 5 bases and J 6 bases; nucleotides not matched to a gene: 6. The length of the CDR3 is 13 residues. Germline lookup yields CDR1 DFQATT and CDR2 SNEGSKA (reference sequence). The CDR3 spells CSAHGRGGNEQFF. As DNA, the CDR3 is TGCAGTGCTCACGGGAGGGGGGGCAATGAGCAGTTCTTC.

In its sample, this clonotype was seen once. The chain has TRBV24-1 and TRBJ2-5; D remains ambiguous. The germline V gene encodes CDR1 KGHDR and CDR2 SFDVKD. The CDR3 contains 13 residues. Trimming pared 4 bases from V and 4 bases from J, leaving 9 bases between. CDR3 region: CATSDGTRETQYF. The CDR3 region has the DNA TGTGCCACCAGTGACGGAACCCGAGAGACCCAGTACTTC.

This clonotype was found many times. The gene calls are TRBV27 and TRBJ2-3, with D perhaps being TRBD1 or TRBD2 (6 bases each). There are 16 residues in the CDR3. Germline V gene data show CDR1 as MNHEY and CDR2 as SMNVEV (reference sequence). V was pared by 5 bases and J by 3 bases, with 18 bases between. The CDR3 reads CASSRGTPVRTDTQYF. In DNA form, the CDR3 reads TGTGCCAGCAGTCGCGGGACACCGGTACGGACAGATACGCAGTATTTT.